This T cell receptor beta chain was recorded in a study of CD8 T cells in ankylosing spondylitis. The study's findings and limits: Previous work reported some of these motif variants in the synovial fluid and blood of reactive arthritis. Peripheral blood held disease-linked clones only at relatively low frequency, and these were CD8+. Ankylosing spondylitis blood appeared to carry a characteristic TCR beta motif of several highly homologous variants.

On this clonotype: Its antigen is currently unknown.

TCR beta libraries were made by quantitative 5'-RACE with molecular barcodes. TCRdb fed the 5' RACE reads into MiXCR, producing one record per CDR3 protein. The sample gives about 130,000 distinct CDR3 sequences, roughly 8.8% of which show up once; 2.5% to 3.5% is in the top ten. The sequenced sample was blood, either unsorted or a sorted T cell fraction (not recorded which). The sequence derives from a male donor with ankylosing spondylitis or in good health (not recorded which).

CDR3 nucleotide sequence: TGTGCCAGCAGCCTCACGACAACGAGACTAGCGGGAGTTGACAATGAGCAGTTCTTC. Translating it yields CASSLTTTRLAGVDNEQFF. J is TRBJ2-1 and V is TRBV7-8; TRBD2 aligns across 12 bases. Germline V lookup: CDR1 SGHVS, CDR2 FQNEAQ. Losses at the gene ends were 5 bases for V and 5 bases for J; bases not matched to a gene: 16. CDR3 length equals 19 residues.